This note documents a single T cell receptor beta chain sequence. These data come from a study of cytomegalovirus exposure and HLA in healthy donors. Primers: 60 Vbeta forward and 13 Jbeta reverse. Profiling relied on immunoSEQ multiplex PCR, and the TCRdb table lists in-frame clones only, not all of them. The sample holds roughly 150,000 clones, 70% to 90% seen once. The CDR3 length is 15 residues. Germline CDR1 and CDR2: MNHEY and SMNVEV (reference sequence). The V and J ends lost 5 bases and 9 bases, in that order; junction bases with no gene match: 11. This receptor was identified in a young man in good health and CMV-seropositive. Input material: PBMCs. The chain uses TRBV27 and TRBJ1-5; 9 nucleotides line up with TRBD1. The CDR3 DNA sequence: TGTGCCAGCAGTCCGGGACAGGGCCCCTTTATGCCCCAGCATTTT. This sequence encodes CASSPGQGPFMPQHF.